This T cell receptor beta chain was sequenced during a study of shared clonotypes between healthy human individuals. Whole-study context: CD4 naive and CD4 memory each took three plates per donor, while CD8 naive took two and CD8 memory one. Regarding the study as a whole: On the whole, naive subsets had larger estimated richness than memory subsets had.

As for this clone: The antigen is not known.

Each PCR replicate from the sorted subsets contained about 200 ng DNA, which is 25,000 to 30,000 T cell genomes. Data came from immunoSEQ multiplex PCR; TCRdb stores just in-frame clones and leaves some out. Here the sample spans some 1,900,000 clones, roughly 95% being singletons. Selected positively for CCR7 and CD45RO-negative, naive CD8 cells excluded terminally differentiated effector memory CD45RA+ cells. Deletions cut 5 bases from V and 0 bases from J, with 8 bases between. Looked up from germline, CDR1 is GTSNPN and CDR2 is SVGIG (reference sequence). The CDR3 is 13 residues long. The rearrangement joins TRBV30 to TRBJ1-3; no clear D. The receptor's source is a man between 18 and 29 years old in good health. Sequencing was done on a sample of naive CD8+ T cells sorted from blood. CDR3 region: CAWDWDSGNTIYF. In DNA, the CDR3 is TGTGCCTGGGACTGGGACTCTGGAAACACCATATATTTT.